This T cell receptor beta chain was obtained from a study of blood T cell repertoires in COVID-19. About the study: The cDNA or gDNA used as material had been derived from T cells, B-cell-depleted T cells, or PBMCs.

Libraries were prepared by immunoSEQ multiplex PCR; TCRdb keeps only in-frame clonotypes and omits some of them. The sample includes under 250,000 clones, around 83% of them seen just once. Trimming removed 7 bases from V and 6 bases from J, with 19 bases in between. The CDR3 has 14 amino acids. Per germline, CDR1 SNHLY and CDR2 FYNNEI. The chain joins TRBV2 to TRBJ2-7, with a weak D call TRBD2 (5 bases). The sequenced sample consisted of peripheral blood. The receptor comes from a woman in her thirties or forties who had recovered from COVID-19. The CDR3 bases are TGTGCCAGCAAATCCGAAGGGAGTTCGCGCGAGCAGTACTTC. Encoded protein: CASKSEGSSREQYF. The whole variable domain, filled in from reference TRBV2 and TRBJ2-7, reads EPEVTQTPSHQVTQMGQEVILRCVPISNHLYFYWYRQILGQKVEFLVSFYNNEISEKSEIFDDQFSVERPDGSNFTLKIRSTKLEDSAMYFCASKSEGSSREQYFGPGTRLTVT.